Shown below are 27 T cell receptor beta chains from a single sample sequenced in a study of cytomegalovirus exposure and HLA in healthy donors. Amplification used 60 Vbeta primers and 13 Jbeta primers. TCRdb keeps only in-frame clones here, not all; method: immunoSEQ multiplex PCR. The sample lists about 85,000 clones, over 60% occurring once. Material for sequencing was PBMCs. These receptors were collected from a man aged 30-40 years in good health and CMV-seronegative.

This rearrangement joins TRBV5-1 to TRBJ2-1, with TRBD2 matching 13 bases. The germline V gene encodes CDR1 SGHRS and CDR2 YFSETQ. The CDR3 has 18 residues. Unmatched junction bases numbered 6, after V lost 1 base and J lost 2 bases. CDR3 region: CASSLSTSGGAAYNEQFF. The CDR3, as DNA: TGCGCCAGCAGCTTGTCAACTAGCGGGGGGGCGGCCTACAATGAGCAGTTCTTC.

The chain is built from TRBV5-1 and TRBJ2-5; the D gene is possibly TRBD2 (6 bases). This CDR3 region has 18 residues. The V gene's germline CDR1 is SGHRS and CDR2 YFSETQ. The V and J ends lost 0 bases and 2 bases respectively, with 20 bases between them. The CDR3 DNA reads as TGCGCCAGCAGCTTGGGTATGCGGAGGGGAGTGGGGCAAGAGACCCAGTACTTC. The encoded protein is CASSLGMRRGVGQETQYF.

This sequence joins TRBV19 and TRBJ1-3; D not resolved. The V end lost 3 bases, the J end lost 1 base, and 7 bases lay between the germline ends. Germline V CDR1 and CDR2: LNHDA, SQIVND (reference sequence). CDR3 length equals 14 residues. The CDR3 protein is CASSMQASGNTIYF. CDR3 coding DNA: TGTGCCAGTAGTATGCAGGCATCTGGAAACACCATATATTTT.

The chain combines TRBV5-1 with TRBJ2-2; D might be TRBD2 (5 bases). V lost 1 base, J lost 6 bases, and 22 bases lay in between. CDR3 length: 18 amino acids. Germline CDR1 SGHRS, CDR2 YFSETQ. CDR3: CASSLNLGGMRVPGELFF. CDR3 coding DNA: TGCGCCAGCAGCTTGAATTTAGGTGGTATGCGGGTTCCCGGGGAGCTGTTTTTT.

V is TRBV6-4 and J is TRBJ2-2; 8 positions agree with TRBD1. Germline-derived CDR1 and CDR2 are MRHNA and SNTAGT. V shed 6 bases, J shed 6 bases, and the junction held 6 bases outside the gene matches. This CDR3 is built from 14 residues. CDR3 region: CASRNEQGAGELFF. CDR3 in DNA: TGTGCCAGCAGAAACGAACAGGGGGCCGGGGAGCTGTTTTTT.

The J gene is TRBJ1-3, the V gene TRBV4-2; 7 bases match TRBD1. This CDR3 has 16 amino acids. Trimming removed 1 base from V and 4 bases from J; junction bases left unmatched: 7. Germline-derived CDR1 and CDR2 are LGHNA and YNFKEQ. This CDR3 is CASSQGFSDRGNTIYF. The CDR3 DNA follows: TGTGCCAGCAGCCAAGGTTTTTCGGACAGGGGAAACACCATATATTTT.

CDR3 loop: CASSLLRQGAEQFF. In DNA form, the CDR3 reads TGTGCCAGCAGCCTTCTTCGACAGGGGGCTGAGCAGTTCTTC. The chain combines TRBV7-9 with TRBJ2-1, with 10 bases aligning to TRBD1. V was pared by 5 bases and J by 9 bases, with 7 bases of the junction left unmatched. Germline V gene lookup returns CDR1 SEHNR and CDR2 FQNEAQ (reference sequence). The length of the CDR3 is 14 residues.

This clone was recorded a few times. The genes are TRBV25-1 and TRBJ2-5; 8 nucleotides match TRBD1. Germline V CDR1 and CDR2: MGHDK, SYGVNS. CDR3 length: 16 residues. V lost 0 bases to trimming and J lost 4 bases; unmatched junction nucleotides: 7. The CDR3 protein is CASSEYSGQGAETQYF. The CDR3 coding sequence is TGTGCCAGCAGTGAATATTCAGGACAGGGAGCAGAGACCCAGTACTTC.

The genes are TRBV7-9 and TRBJ2-3; 7 positions match TRBD2. V was pared by 7 bases and J by 4 bases, with 8 bases of the junction left unmatched. Germline V gene lookup returns CDR1 SEHNR and CDR2 FQNEAQ (reference sequence). The CDR3 extends over 14 amino acids. The DNA for the CDR3 is TGTGCCAGCAAAAAGCGGGAAAGCTCAGATACGCAGTATTTT. Encoded protein: CASKKRESSDTQYF.

This clone was observed a few times. As DNA, the CDR3 is TGTGCCAGCAGCCTTTTGGAGCCCAACGGGGTAGATACGCAGTATTTT. This translates into CASSLLEPNGVDTQYF. V gene TRBV6-6 combines with J gene TRBJ2-3; a weak D match, TRBD2 (5 bases). Germline assignment: CDR1 MNHNY and CDR2 SVGAGI (reference sequence). This CDR3 spans 16 amino acids. The V gene lost 6 bases and the J gene lost 5 bases, with 21 bases spanning the gap.

V usage is TRBV28 and J usage is TRBJ2-5; 9 nucleotides agree with TRBD1. The DNA end favors TRBJ2-7, so the J call may be wrong. The CDR3 has 15 amino acids. The germline CDR1 and CDR2 sequences are MDHEN and SYDVKM. Written as DNA, the CDR3 is TGTGCCAGCAGTTCCGCCGGGACAGGGACCTACGAGCAGTACTTC. Amino acids: CASSSAGTGTYEQYF.

J is TRBJ1-5 and V is TRBV27; D perhaps matches TRBD1 (6 bases). There are 15 residues in the CDR3. The V end lost 6 bases, the J end lost 8 bases, and 20 bases lay between the germline ends. Germline V gene lookup returns CDR1 MNHEY and CDR2 SMNVEV (reference sequence). The CDR3, as DNA: TGTGCCAGCAGGGGGGCCTTGGTGCCGTGGGAGCCCCAGCATTTT. This gives the protein CASRGALVPWEPQHF.

The J gene is TRBJ2-7, the V gene TRBV5-1, with D maybe TRBD1 (7 bases). This CDR3 contains 15 residues. V was pared by 4 bases and J by 3 bases, with 17 bases between. The germline gives CDR1 SGHRS, CDR2 YFSETQ. This chain's CDR3 is CASSPRQGGGYEQYF. The CDR3, as DNA: TGCGCCAGCAGCCCAAGACAGGGAGGAGGCTACGAGCAGTACTTC.

This chain connects TRBV14 to TRBJ1-6, with D maybe TRBD1 (5 bases). Germline CDR1 SGHDN, CDR2 FVKESK. This CDR3 has 15 residues. Between the trimmed V and J ends, which lost 7 bases and 8 bases, there was a span of 18 bases. CDR3 in DNA: TGTGCCAGCAACCTCTCCGGGACTCGGGATTCACCCCTCCACTTT. The encoded protein is CASNLSGTRDSPLHF.

The rearrangement uses TRBV15 and TRBJ2-5, with D perhaps matching TRBD1 (5 bases). The ends were cut back, 6 bases at V and 2 bases at J, with 7 bases in the middle. The CDR3 contains 12 residues. The germline V gene encodes CDR1 LNHNV and CDR2 YYDKDF (reference sequence). The CDR3 nucleotides are TGTGCCACCAGTAACAGGCAAGAGACCCAGTACTTC. Translated, it gives CATSNRQETQYF.

The V call is TRBV5-4, the J call TRBJ1-4; the match to TRBD1 covers 9 bases. This CDR3 spans 15 amino acids. CDR1 is SGHNT, CDR2 YYREEE, per germline (reference sequence). With 0 bases clipped from V and 8 bases from J, the junction kept 5 bases outside the gene matches. This CDR3 is CASSLGTGEIEKLFF. DNA for the CDR3: TGTGCCAGCAGCTTGGGGACAGGGGAGATAGAAAAACTGTTTTTT.

The chain couples TRBV18 to TRBJ1-3; D is ambiguous. Germline values: CDR1 KGHSH, CDR2 LQKENI. CDR3 size: 18 residues. V was trimmed by 2 bases and J by 0 bases, leaving 17 bases between them. CDR3 in DNA: TGTGCCAGCTCACCAAACCTCGGGGAATTGGGCTCTGGAAACACCATATATTTT. Residues: CASSPNLGELGSGNTIYF.

The chain employs TRBV7-3 and TRBJ2-7; the D is unclear. Germline V gene lookup returns CDR1 SGHTA and CDR2 FQGTGA. CDR3 length: 12 residues. The V end lost 7 bases, the J end lost 7 bases, and 14 bases lay between the germline ends. This chain's CDR3 is CASIYPVLEQYF. In nucleotides, the CDR3 is TGTGCCAGCATTTACCCTGTACTGGAGCAGTACTTC.

This chain joins TRBV28 and TRBJ2-5, with 8 nucleotides matching TRBD1. Germline trimming cut 4 bases from V and 5 bases from J; bases unmatched to any gene: 12. Germline values: CDR1 MDHEN, CDR2 SYDVKM. This CDR3 is 16 amino acids long. CDR3 nucleotides: TGTGCCAGCAGTTCCCAGCCGGACAGGGCAGGGGAGACCCAGTACTTC. Its protein is CASSSQPDRAGETQYF.

This chain connects TRBV11-2 to TRBJ2-4; 13 positions agree with TRBD2. Germline V CDR1 and CDR2: SGHAT, FQNNGV. The ends lost 5 bases at V and 7 bases at J; junction bases unmatched: 8. CDR3 length equals 16 residues. CDR3 sequence (DNA): TGTGCCAGCAGCCCTGGACTAGCGGGAGTTTGGAACATTCAGTACTTC. Translation gives CASSPGLAGVWNIQYF.

As concerns this clone: A read error may account for a junction end that differs from germline. This chain uses TRBV7-9 with TRBJ2-7; 7 bases map to TRBD1. This CDR3 spans 12 amino acids. Germline V CDR1 and CDR2: SEHNR, FQNEAQ (reference sequence). CDR3 nucleotide sequence: TGTTCCAGCAGTCCGACAGGGTACGAGCAGTACTTC. This sequence encodes CSSSPTGYEQYF.

The CDR3 DNA reads TGCGCCAGCAGCTTGAGGACAGGGGGCTCTTACGAGCAGTACTTC. Amino acid sequence: CASSLRTGGSYEQYF. This chain uses TRBV5-1 with TRBJ2-7; 11 nucleotides agree with TRBD1. This CDR3 has 15 residues. Germline V gene sequence: CDR1 SGHRS, CDR2 YFSETQ. V shed 1 base, J shed 4 bases, and the junction held 4 bases outside the gene matches.

J is TRBJ2-7 and V is TRBV5-1; 10 nucleotides align to TRBD1. Germline V gene sequence: CDR1 SGHRS, CDR2 YFSETQ. The V segment lost 4 bases and the J segment 0 bases; nucleotides outside the gene matches: 4. The CDR3 covers 15 residues. The CDR3 nucleotides are TGCGCCAGCAGCCGGACAGGGGGTTACTCCTACGAGCAGTACTTC. It codes for CASSRTGGYSYEQYF.

This clone was counted a single time. The V gene is TRBV7-2, the J gene TRBJ1-1; TRBD1 matches at 7 bases. The CDR3 has 15 amino acids. V was clipped by 5 bases and J by 2 bases; unmatched bases: 8. Germline V gives CDR1 SGHTA, CDR2 FQGNSA. CDR3 nucleotide sequence: TGTGCCAGCAGCCCCCCGGGACAGCTTAACACTGAAGCTTTCTTT. Translating it yields CASSPPGQLNTEAFF.

The rearrangement joins TRBV2 to TRBJ1-6; the match to TRBD1 covers 8 bases. The CDR3 sequence is 16 residues long. The ends lost 7 bases at V and 0 bases at J; junction bases unmatched: 5. The germline V gene has CDR1 SNHLY and CDR2 FYNNEI. The CDR3, as DNA: TGTGCCAGCACGGGCAGGGGGCGCTCCTATAATTCACCCCTCCACTTT. Its translation is CASTGRGRSYNSPLHF.

The chain joins TRBV15 to TRBJ2-5; 9 nucleotides line up with TRBD2. Trimming cost V 0 bases and J 2 bases; bases outside gene matches: 7. Looked up from germline, CDR1 is LNHNV and CDR2 is YYDKDF (reference sequence). The CDR3 sequence is 17 residues long. The CDR3 here is CATSRDLTSGLQETQYF. The CDR3 coding sequence is TGTGCCACCAGCAGAGATCTAACTAGCGGGCTTCAAGAGACCCAGTACTTC.

This clone appeared a single time. For the CDR3, the DNA is TGTGCCTGGGGGGGGGTCAACTATGGCTACACCTTC. Residues: CAWGGVNYGYTF. The rearrangement uses TRBV30 and TRBJ1-2, with D tentatively TRBD1 (5 bases). V dropped 5 bases and J dropped 2 bases, with 9 bases sitting between them. Germline CDR1 is GTSNPN and CDR2 is SVGIG (reference sequence). The CDR3 has 12 amino acids. The full variable domain, rest sourced from reference TRBV30 and TRBJ1-2, is SQTIHQWPATLVQPVGSPLSLECTVEGTSNPNLYWYRQAAGRGLQLLFYSVGIGQISSEVPQNLSASRPQDRQFILSSKKLLLSDSGFYLCAWGGVNYGYTFGSGTRLTVV.